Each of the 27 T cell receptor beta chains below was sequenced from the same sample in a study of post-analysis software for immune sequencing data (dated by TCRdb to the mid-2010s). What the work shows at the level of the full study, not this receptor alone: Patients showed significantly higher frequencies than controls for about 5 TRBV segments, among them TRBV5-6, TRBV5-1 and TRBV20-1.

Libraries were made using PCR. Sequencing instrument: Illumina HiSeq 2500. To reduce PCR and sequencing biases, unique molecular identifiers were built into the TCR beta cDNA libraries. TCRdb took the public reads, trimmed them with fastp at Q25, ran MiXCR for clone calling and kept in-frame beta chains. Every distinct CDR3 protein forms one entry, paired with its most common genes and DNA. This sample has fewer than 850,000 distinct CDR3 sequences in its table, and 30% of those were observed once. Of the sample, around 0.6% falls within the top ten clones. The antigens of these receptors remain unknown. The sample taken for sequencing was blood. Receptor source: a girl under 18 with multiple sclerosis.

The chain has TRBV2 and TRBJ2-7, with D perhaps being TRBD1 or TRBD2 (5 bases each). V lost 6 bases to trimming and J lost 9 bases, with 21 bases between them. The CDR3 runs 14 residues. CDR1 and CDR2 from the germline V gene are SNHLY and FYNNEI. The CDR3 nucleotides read TGTGCCAGCAGCGCTAAGGGACCAACTTACTGGCAGTACTTC. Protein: CASSAKGPTYWQYF.

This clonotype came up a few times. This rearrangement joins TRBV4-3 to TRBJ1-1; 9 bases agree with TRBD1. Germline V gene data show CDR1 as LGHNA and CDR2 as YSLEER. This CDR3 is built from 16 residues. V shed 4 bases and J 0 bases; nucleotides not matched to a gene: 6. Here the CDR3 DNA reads TGCGCCAGCAGCCCCGGGACAGGGTGGGTGAACACTGAAGCTTTCTTT. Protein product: CASSPGTGWVNTEAFF.

The CDR3 region has the DNA TGTGCCAGCAGTCCAATACAGGGGGCAGATACGCAGTATTTT. It yields the protein CASSPIQGADTQYF. This chain links TRBV12-3 or TRBV12-4 with TRBJ2-3, with 8 bases identical to TRBD1. Unmatched junction bases numbered 5, after V lost 5 bases and J lost 4 bases. The CDR3 length is 14 residues.

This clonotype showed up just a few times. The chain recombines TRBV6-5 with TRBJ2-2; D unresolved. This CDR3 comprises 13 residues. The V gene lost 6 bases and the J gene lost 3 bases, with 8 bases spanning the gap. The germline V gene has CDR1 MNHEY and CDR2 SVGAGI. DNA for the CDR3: TGTGCCAGCAGAGTCCTTTACACCGGGGAGCTGTTTTTT. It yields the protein CASRVLYTGELFF.

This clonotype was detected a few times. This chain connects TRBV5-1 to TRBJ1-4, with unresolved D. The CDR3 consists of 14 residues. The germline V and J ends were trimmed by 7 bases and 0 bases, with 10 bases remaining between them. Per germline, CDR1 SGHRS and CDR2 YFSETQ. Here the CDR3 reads CASGDGSTNEKLFF. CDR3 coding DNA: TGCGCCAGCGGCGACGGTTCAACTAATGAAAAACTGTTTTTT.

The CDR3 region is CASSESRTTLQYF. CDR3 nucleotides: TGTGCCAGCAGTGAATCGCGTACAACTCTACAGTACTTC. The chain recombines TRBV25-1 with TRBJ2-4; no clear D gene. The CDR3 has 13 residues. Germline V gene lookup returns CDR1 MGHDK and CDR2 SYGVNS. V shed 1 base and J shed 13 bases, with 14 bases lying between them.

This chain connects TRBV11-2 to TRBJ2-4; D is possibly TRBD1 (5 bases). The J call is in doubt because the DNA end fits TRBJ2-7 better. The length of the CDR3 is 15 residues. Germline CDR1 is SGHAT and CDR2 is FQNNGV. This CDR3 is CASAVWQGFTYEQYF. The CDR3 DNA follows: TGTGCCAGCGCCGTCTGGCAGGGATTTACCTACGAGCAGTACTTC.

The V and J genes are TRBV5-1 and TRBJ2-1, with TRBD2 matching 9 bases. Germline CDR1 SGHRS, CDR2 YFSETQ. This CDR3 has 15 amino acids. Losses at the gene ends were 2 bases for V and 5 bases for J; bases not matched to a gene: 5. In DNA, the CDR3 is TGCGCCAGCAGCTTACGAGCGGGAGGAAACAATGAGCAGTTCTTC. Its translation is CASSLRAGGNNEQFF.

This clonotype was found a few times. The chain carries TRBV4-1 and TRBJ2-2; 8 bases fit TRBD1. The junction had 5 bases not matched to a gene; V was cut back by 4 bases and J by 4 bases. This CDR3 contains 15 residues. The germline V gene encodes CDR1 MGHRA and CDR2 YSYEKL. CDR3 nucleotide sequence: TGCGCCAGCAGCCCCCAGGGGGCGCCCACCGGGGAGCTGTTTTTT. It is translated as CASSPQGAPTGELFF.

CDR3 region: CASSVGPFYEQYF. In DNA, the CDR3 is TGTGCCAGCAGCGTAGGGCCATTCTACGAGCAGTACTTC. The rearrangement links TRBV9 to TRBJ2-7; the D is unclear. The CDR3 runs to 13 residues. Between the trimmed V and J ends, which lost 0 bases and 3 bases, there was a span of 7 bases. Germline V gene lookup returns CDR1 SGDLS and CDR2 YYNGEE.

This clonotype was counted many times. CDR3 coding DNA: TGCAGTGCTAGAAGACCGTACTCCTACGAGCAGTACTTC. It codes for CSARRPYSYEQYF. The chain employs TRBV20-1 and TRBJ2-7; D is unclear. The CDR3 totals 13 residues. CDR1 and CDR2 (germline): DFQATT, SNEGSKA (reference sequence). The ends were cut back, 2 bases at V and 0 bases at J, with 8 bases in the middle.

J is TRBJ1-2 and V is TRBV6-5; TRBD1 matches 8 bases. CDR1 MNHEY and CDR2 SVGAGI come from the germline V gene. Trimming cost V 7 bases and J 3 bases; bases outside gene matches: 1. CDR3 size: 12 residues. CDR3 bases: TGTGCCAGCAAACAGGGGGACTATGGCTACACCTTC. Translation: CASKQGDYGYTF.

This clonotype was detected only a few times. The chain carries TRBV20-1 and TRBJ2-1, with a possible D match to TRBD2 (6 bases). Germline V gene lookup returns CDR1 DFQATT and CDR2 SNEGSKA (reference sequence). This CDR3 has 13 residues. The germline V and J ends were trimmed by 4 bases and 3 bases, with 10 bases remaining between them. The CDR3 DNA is TGCAGTGCTATGGGGAGGCGCTACAATGAGCAGTTCTTC. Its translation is CSAMGRRYNEQFF.

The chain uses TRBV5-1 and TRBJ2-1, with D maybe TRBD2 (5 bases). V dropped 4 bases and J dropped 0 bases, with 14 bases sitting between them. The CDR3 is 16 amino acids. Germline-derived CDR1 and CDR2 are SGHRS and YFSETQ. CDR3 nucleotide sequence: TGCGCCAGCAGCGGAAGCGGATGGAGCTCCTACAATGAGCAGTTCTTC. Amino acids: CASSGSGWSSYNEQFF.

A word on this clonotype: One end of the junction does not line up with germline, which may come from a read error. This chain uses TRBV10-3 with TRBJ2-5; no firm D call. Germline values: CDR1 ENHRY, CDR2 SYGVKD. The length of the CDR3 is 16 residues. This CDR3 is CAVSESPPEYQETQYF. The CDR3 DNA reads TGTGCCGTCAGTGAGAGTCCTCCTGAGTACCAAGAGACCCAGTACTTC.

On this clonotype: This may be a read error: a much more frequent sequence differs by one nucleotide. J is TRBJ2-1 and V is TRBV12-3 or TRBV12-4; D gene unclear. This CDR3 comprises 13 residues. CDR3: CAGSFDSLNEQFF. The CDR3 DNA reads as TGTGCCGGCAGTTTCGACTCGTTGAATGAGCAGTTCTTC.

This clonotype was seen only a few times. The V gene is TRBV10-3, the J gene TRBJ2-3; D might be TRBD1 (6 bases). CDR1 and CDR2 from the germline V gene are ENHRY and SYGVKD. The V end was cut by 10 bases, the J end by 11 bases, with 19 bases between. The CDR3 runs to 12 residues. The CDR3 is CATRDTHVGQYF. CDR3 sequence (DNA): TGTGCCACCCGGGACACCCATGTGGGGCAGTATTTT.

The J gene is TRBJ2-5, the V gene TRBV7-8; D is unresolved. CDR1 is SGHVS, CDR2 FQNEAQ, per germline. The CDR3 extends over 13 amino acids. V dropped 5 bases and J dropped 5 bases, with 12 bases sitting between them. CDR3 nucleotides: TGTGCCAGCAGCCCCCATTTTAGGGAGACCCAGTACTTC. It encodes CASSPHFRETQYF.

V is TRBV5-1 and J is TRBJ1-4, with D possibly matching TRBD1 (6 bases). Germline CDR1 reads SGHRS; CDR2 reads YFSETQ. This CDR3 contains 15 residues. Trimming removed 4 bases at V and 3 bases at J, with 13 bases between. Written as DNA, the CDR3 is TGCGCCAGCAGCCAAACAGGGAGGGCTAATGAAAAACTGTTTTTT. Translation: CASSQTGRANEKLFF.

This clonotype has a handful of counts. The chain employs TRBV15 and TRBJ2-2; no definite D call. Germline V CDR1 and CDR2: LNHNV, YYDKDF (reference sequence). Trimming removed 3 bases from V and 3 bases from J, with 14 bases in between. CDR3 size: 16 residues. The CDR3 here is CATSRGLGMDTGELFF. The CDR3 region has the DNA TGTGCCACCAGCAGGGGGTTGGGTATGGACACCGGGGAGCTGTTTTTT.

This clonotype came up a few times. The CDR3 DNA is TGCAGCGTTGTCTGGGGAGGAGGTGAGCAGTTCTTC. Translating it yields CSVVWGGGEQFF. J is TRBJ2-1 and V is TRBV29-1; tentative D call: TRBD2 (6 bases). The germline gives CDR1 SQVTM, CDR2 ANQGSEA. Deletions cut 4 bases from V and 9 bases from J, with 13 bases between. The CDR3 covers 12 residues.

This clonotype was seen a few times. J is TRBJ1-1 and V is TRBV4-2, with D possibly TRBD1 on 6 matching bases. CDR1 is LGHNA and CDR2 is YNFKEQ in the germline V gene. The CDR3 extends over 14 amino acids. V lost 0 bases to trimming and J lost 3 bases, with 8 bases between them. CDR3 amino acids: CASSQDGQHTEAFF. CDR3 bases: TGTGCCAGCAGCCAAGATGGACAGCACACTGAAGCTTTCTTT.

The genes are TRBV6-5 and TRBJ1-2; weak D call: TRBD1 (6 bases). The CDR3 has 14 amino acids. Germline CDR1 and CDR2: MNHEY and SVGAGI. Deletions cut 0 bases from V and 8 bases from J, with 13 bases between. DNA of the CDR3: TGTGCCAGCAGTTACTCGATGCAGGGGCTGGGCTACACCTTC. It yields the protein CASSYSMQGLGYTF.

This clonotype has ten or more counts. The CDR3 reads CASSPSPGANVLTF. The CDR3 DNA follows: TGCGCCAGCAGCCCTTCCCCGGGGGCCAACGTCCTGACTTTC. The chain couples TRBV4-3 to TRBJ2-6; D unclear. The CDR3 contains 14 residues. Per the germline V gene, CDR1 is LGHNA and CDR2 is YSLEER. Trimming took 4 bases from V and 4 from J, leaving 8 bases between them.

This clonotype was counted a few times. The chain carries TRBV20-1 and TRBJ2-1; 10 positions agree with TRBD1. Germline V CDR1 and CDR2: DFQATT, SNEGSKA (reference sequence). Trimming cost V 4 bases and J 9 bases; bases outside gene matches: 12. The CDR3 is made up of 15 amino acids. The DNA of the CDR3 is TGCAGTGCTACTAAAGGGACAGGGGAAAGATCTGAGCAGTTCTTC. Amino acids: CSATKGTGERSEQFF.

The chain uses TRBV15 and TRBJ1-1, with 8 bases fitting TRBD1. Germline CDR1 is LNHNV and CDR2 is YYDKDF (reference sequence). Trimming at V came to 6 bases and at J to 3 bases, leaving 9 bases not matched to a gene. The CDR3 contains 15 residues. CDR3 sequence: CATSIDRGLDTEAFF. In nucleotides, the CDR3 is TGTGCCACCAGTATAGACAGGGGTCTAGACACTGAAGCTTTCTTT.

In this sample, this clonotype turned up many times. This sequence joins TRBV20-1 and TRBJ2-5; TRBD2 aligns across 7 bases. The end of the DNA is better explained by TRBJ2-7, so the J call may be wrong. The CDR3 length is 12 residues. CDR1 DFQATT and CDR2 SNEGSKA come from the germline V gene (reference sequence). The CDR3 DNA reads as TGCAGTGCCACCGCGGGGGTGGGCGAGCAGTACTTC. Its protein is CSATAGVGEQYF.